This passage covers 2 T cell receptor beta chains from one sample sequenced in a study of cytomegalovirus exposure and HLA in healthy donors. PCR primers comprised 60 Vbeta and 13 Jbeta primers. Profiled with immunoSEQ multiplex PCR; TCRdb holds only in-frame clones, not every one. The table lists 40,000 or so clones, about two thirds of them singletons. The source material was PBMCs. Receptors were obtained from a woman in her 30s in good health and CMV-seronegative.

The chain carries TRBV30 and TRBJ2-5; TRBD2 might be the D (6 bases). The CDR3 runs to 14 residues. CDR1 GTSNPN and CDR2 SVGIG come from the germline V gene (reference sequence). Deletions cut 7 bases from V and 2 bases from J, with 17 bases between. The CDR3: CAYTPGLRQETQYF. Here the CDR3 DNA reads TGTGCCTATACGCCGGGACTCAGACAAGAGACCCAGTACTTC.

The genes are TRBV9 and TRBJ2-2, with 7 bases that match TRBD2. The V gene's germline CDR1 is SGDLS and CDR2 YYNGEE. The CDR3 consists of 15 residues. With 2 bases clipped from V and 1 base from J, the junction kept 2 bases outside the gene matches. CDR3 nucleotide sequence: TGTGCCAGCAGCGTGGGGGGGGTGAACACCGGGGAGCTGTTTTTT. Translating gives CASSVGGVNTGELFF.